The sequence of this T cell receptor (beta chain) was determined in a study of post-analysis software for immune sequencing data. Study information: Several disease courses (relapsing-remitting, secondary progressive and progressive-relapsing) of multiple sclerosis were included.

Sequencing libraries made from TCR beta cDNA carried unique molecular identifiers. Approximately 450,000 cDNA molecules were recovered from an input of roughly 0.85 to 10 million T cells. TCRdb reprocessed the PCR reads with MiXCR, giving one entry per CDR3 protein. The sample has roughly 800,000 distinct CDR3 sequences; roughly 27% are singletons. As to this clonotype: The antigen remains unidentified.

CDR3 length: 16 amino acids. J lost 7 bases, V lost 5 bases, and 18 bases had no gene match. Germline V gene sequence: CDR1 DFQATT, CDR2 SNEGSKA (reference sequence). Whole-study results and caveats: Among roughly 5 TRBV segments more frequent in patients than controls were TRBV5-6, TRBV5-1 and TRBV20-1.

This clonotype originated in a girl under 18 with multiple sclerosis. The chain combines TRBV20-1 with TRBJ2-7; 9 nucleotides agree with TRBD2. Sequencing was performed on blood. CDR3 in DNA: TGCAGTGCTCCGGGACTAGCCCGGGAGGGGGGCGGAGAGCAGTACTTC. This codes for CSAPGLAREGGGEQYF.